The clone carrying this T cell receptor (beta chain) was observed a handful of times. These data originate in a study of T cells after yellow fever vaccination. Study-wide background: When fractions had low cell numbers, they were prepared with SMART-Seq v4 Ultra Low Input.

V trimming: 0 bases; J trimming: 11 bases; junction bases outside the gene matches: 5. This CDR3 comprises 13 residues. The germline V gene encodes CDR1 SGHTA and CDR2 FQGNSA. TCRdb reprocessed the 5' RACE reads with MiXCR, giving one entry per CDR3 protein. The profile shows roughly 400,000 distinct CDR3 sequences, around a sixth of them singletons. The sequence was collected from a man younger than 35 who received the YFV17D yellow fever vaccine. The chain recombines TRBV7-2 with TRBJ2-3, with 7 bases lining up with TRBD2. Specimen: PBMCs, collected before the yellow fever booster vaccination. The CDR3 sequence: CASSLARVAGQYF. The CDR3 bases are TGTGCCAGCAGCTTAGCGCGTGTAGCGGGGCAGTATTTT.